The 5 T cell receptor beta chains given below trace back to one sample, sequenced in a study of PD-1 blockade in classical Hodgkin lymphoma. The sample's time point: cycle 4 day 1 (C4D1), after less than 7 weeks of nivolumab. Brentuximab vedotin exposure varied, and every patient relapsed after autologous stem cell transplantation. Data came from immunoSEQ multiplex PCR; TCRdb stores just in-frame clones and leaves some out. The repertoire holds 40,000 to 65,000 clones, with around 86% as singletons. The sequencing used peripheral blood mononuclear cells (PBMCs), collected before the fourth cycle of nivolumab. These receptors were obtained from a human donor with classical Hodgkin lymphoma.

The chain uses TRBV9 and TRBJ1-4, with 7 bases identical to TRBD1. Germline lookup yields CDR1 SGDLS and CDR2 YYNGEE. The CDR3 has 14 residues. After removal of 3 bases from V and 5 bases from J, the junction contained 4 bases not matched to a gene. The CDR3 is CASSATGSNEKLFF. The CDR3 region has the DNA TGTGCCAGCAGCGCGACAGGGTCCAATGAAAAACTGTTTTTT.

In DNA, the CDR3 is TGTGCCAGCAGTTCCAGAAGACTAGCGGGAAAGGCCGGGGAGCTGTTTTTT. Translated: CASSSRRLAGKAGELFF. The V gene is TRBV27, the J gene TRBJ2-2; 11 nucleotides line up with TRBD2. The CDR3 is 17 residues long. The V gene end was trimmed by 4 bases and the J gene end by 6 bases; junction bases not matched to a gene: 10. Per the germline V gene, CDR1 is MNHEY and CDR2 is SMNVEV (reference sequence).

This chain uses TRBV7-2 with TRBJ2-2; TRBD1 matches at 8 bases. Germline V lookup: CDR1 SGHTA, CDR2 FQGNSA. The J segment lost 4 bases and the V segment lost 5 bases, leaving 9 bases of the junction unmatched. The CDR3 runs to 16 residues. CDR3 DNA: TGTGCCAGCAGCCTACCTAGGACAGGGAGCACCGGGGAGCTGTTTTTT. Translation: CASSLPRTGSTGELFF.

CDR3 loop: CASSPFHRGTNEKLFF. In DNA, the CDR3 is TGCGCCAGCAGCCCCTTTCATCGGGGAACTAATGAAAAACTGTTTTTT. The chain carries TRBV4-3 and TRBJ1-4, with D hard to call. The germline V gene encodes CDR1 LGHNA and CDR2 YSLEER. Trimming removed 4 bases at V and 1 base at J, with 13 bases between. The CDR3 runs to 16 residues.

DNA for the CDR3: TGCGCCAGCAGCCCCCGGACTAGCTTCGATGAGCAGTTCTTC. It encodes CASSPRTSFDEQFF. The chain recombines TRBV5-1 with TRBJ2-1; 8 nucleotides match TRBD2. Unmatched junction bases numbered 8, after V lost 4 bases and J lost 8 bases. Germline CDR1 is SGHRS and CDR2 is YFSETQ. This CDR3 spans 14 amino acids. The full variable domain, completed using reference TRBV5-1 and TRBJ2-1, is KAGVTQTPRYLIKTRGQQVTLSCSPISGHRSVSWYQQTPGQGLQFLFEYFSETQRNKGNFPGRFSGRQFSNSRSEMNVSTLELGDSALYLCASSPRTSFDEQFFGPGTRLTVL.